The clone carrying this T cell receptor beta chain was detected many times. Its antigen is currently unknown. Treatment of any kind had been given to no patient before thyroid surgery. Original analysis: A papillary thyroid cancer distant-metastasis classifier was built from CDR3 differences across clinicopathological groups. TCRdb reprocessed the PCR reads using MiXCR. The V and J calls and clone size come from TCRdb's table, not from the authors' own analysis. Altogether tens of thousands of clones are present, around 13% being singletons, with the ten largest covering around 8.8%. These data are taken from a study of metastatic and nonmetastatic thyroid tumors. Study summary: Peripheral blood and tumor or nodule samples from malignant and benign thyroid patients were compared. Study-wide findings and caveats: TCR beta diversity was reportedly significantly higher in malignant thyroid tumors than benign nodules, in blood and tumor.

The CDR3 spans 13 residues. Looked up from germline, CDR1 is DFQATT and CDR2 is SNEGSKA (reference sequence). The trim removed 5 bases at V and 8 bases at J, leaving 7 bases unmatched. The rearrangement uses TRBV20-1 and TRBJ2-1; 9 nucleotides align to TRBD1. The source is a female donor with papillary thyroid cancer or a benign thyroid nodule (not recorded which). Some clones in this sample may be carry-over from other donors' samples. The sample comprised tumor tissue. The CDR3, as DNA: TGCAGTGCTCGGGACAGGGAACGGTATGAGCAGTTCTTC. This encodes CSARDRERYEQFF.